This entry features one TCR beta chain sequence. Authors' analysis steps: Estimation of nucleated cell counts relied on the amplification of reference gene primers. Profiled with immunoSEQ multiplex PCR; TCRdb holds only in-frame clones, not every one. V, J and clone size are those of that table, while D and trimming were read from the DNA. The table shows about 100,000 clones, with around 87% occurring only once. This specimen belongs to a study of blood T cell repertoires in COVID-19. As for the study in general: The United States, Italy and Spain supplied acute and convalescent COVID-19 samples. PBMCs, B-cell-depleted T cells, or T cells provided the cDNA or gDNA that made up the material.

The CDR3 is made up of 16 amino acids. V lost 4 bases, J lost 0 bases, and 5 bases stayed unmatched. CDR1 is LNHDA and CDR2 is SQIVND in the germline V gene (reference sequence). Sequencing was done on a sample of peripheral blood. The chain links TRBV19 to TRBJ1-5; 8 bases align to TRBD1. The clonotype comes from a human donor in a cohort sampled during active COVID-19. The CDR3 loop reads CASSTPGGNSNQPQHF. CDR3 nucleotide sequence: TGTGCCAGTAGTACGCCAGGGGGCAATAGCAATCAGCCCCAGCATTTT.